The rows below give T cell receptor beta chains drawn from one sample of a study of T cell changes during pregnancy in multiple sclerosis. Profiling relied on immunoSEQ multiplex PCR, and the TCRdb table lists in-frame clones only, not all of them. The sample includes over 70,000 clones, about 93% of them seen just once. Sequenced here: peripheral blood, sampled in the first trimester of pregnancy. Receptor source: a female donor with multiple sclerosis, enrolled in a pregnancy study. Each CDR3 is given with its conserved first and last residue. The D gene is left open where the match is weak. Rows may omit the clone size; those that give it use once, few, many or a size class.

TRBJ1-2,TRBD1,.,TRBV6-6,CASSYSGGDGYTF,TGTGCCAGCAGTTACTCAGGGGGCGATGGCTACACCTTC
TRBJ2-2,TRBD2,.,TRBV7-7,CASSLAAGGFVGELFF,TGTGCTAGCAGCTTAGCAGCGGGAGGATTCGTCGGGGAGCTGTTTTTT
TRBJ2-5,TRBD2,.,TRBV11-2,CASSSGTSGDQETQYF,TGTGCCAGCAGCTCGGGAACTAGCGGGGACCAAGAGACCCAGTACTTC
TRBJ2-5,.,.,TRBV4-2,CASSQGEGTPETQYF,TGTGCCAGCAGCCAAGGCGAGGGGACTCCGGAGACCCAGTACTTC
TRBJ2-7,TRBD2,.,TRBV19,CASSITPGLVSYEQYF,TGTGCCAGTAGTATCACCCCGGGACTAGTATCCTACGAGCAGTACTTC
TRBJ2-3,.,.,TRBV7-9,CASSLSGIDTQYF,TGTGCCAGCAGCTTATCAGGGATAGATACGCAGTATTTT
TRBJ2-5,.,.,TRBV6-1,CASSGGGTLQETQYF,TGTGCCAGCAGTGGGGGAGGGACACTACAAGAGACCCAGTACTTC
TRBJ2-3,.,.,TRBV10-2,CASTNRATDTQYF,TGCGCCAGCACAAACAGGGCCACAGATACGCAGTATTTT
TRBJ2-6,TRBD1,.,TRBV13,CASSTDRGSGANVLTF,TGTGCCAGCAGCACGGACAGGGGTTCTGGGGCCAACGTCCTGACTTTC
TRBJ1-5,.,.,TRBV6-4,CASSLVEGQPQHF,TGTGCCAGCAGTTTAGTGGAGGGGCAGCCCCAGCATTTT
TRBJ2-6,.,once,TRBV5-1,CASSPQGGGANVLTF,TGCGCCAGCAGCCCTCAGGGTGGGGGGGCCAACGTCCTGACTTTC
TRBJ1-5,TRBD1,.,TRBV6-1,CASIGTGSSSQPQHF,TGTGCCAGCATTGGGACAGGGTCGTCTAGTCAGCCCCAGCATTTT
TRBJ2-7,.,few,TRBV2,CASSERDLSLEQYF,TGTGCCAGCAGTGAACGGGACTTGTCCCTCGAGCAGTACTTC
TRBJ1-5,.,.,TRBV5-6,CASSLGLTGIDQPQHF,TGTGCCAGCAGCTTGGGACTCACAGGGATCGATCAGCCCCAGCATTTT
TRBJ2-7,.,.,TRBV7-8,CASSLQVEQYF,TGTGCCAGCAGCCTACAGGTCGAGCAGTACTTC
TRBJ1-1,.,.,TRBV27,CASSFGGAGNTEAFF,TGTGCCAGCAGTTTCGGGGGGGCGGGAAACACTGAAGCTTTCTTT
TRBJ2-7,TRBD1,.,TRBV6-5,CASSYYRGSYEQYF,TGTGCCAGCAGTTACTACAGGGGGTCCTACGAGCAGTACTTC